These T cell receptor beta chains were read from a single sample in a study of cytomegalovirus exposure and HLA in healthy donors. The repertoire was sequenced with immunoSEQ multiplex PCR; TCRdb's copy has only in-frame clones and lacks some. Altogether about 160,000 clones are present, over 80% being singletons, with the ten largest covering under 2%. Sequencing was carried out using PBMCs. The receptors derive from a woman aged 18-29 years in good health and CMV-seronegative. Each CDR3 is given without its conserved first and last residue.

>TRBJ1-5|TRBV19
ASRWSGGRNQPQH
>TRBJ2-1|TRBV7-2
ASSWRGGLDNEQF
>TRBJ2-7|TRBV6-5
ASTLAGSYEQY
>TRBJ1-2|TRBV29-1
SVAQGRFYT
>TRBJ1-1|TRBV4-2
ASSQDLRDTEAF
>TRBJ2-5|TRBV7-9
ASSSPALAGGGRQETQY
>TRBJ1-2|TRBV7-8
ASSPGSRVGYT
>TRBJ1-2|TRBV11-3
ASSFAGGGNYGYT
>TRBJ2-1|TRBV29-1
SVEGGLAGGEQF
>TRBJ2-1|TRBV11-2
ASSLAGEQF
>TRBJ2-7|TRBV10-2
ASTTDRGYEQY
>TRBJ1-4|TRBV2
ASSVRVQEKLF
>TRBJ1-5|TRBV30
AWSVSGNQPQH
>TRBJ1-1|TRBV30
AWSVQTEAF
>TRBJ2-3|TRBV30
AWSPPTLRYTDTQY
>TRBJ1-3|TRBV9
ASSVGYPGRKISGNTIY
>TRBJ2-5|TRBV19
ASSIGGGARETQY
>TRBJ2-7|TRBV11-2
ASSQGRTGNREQY
>TRBJ1-6|TRBV5-4
ASSFQGAKNSPLH
>TRBJ1-2|TRBV29-1
SESETRGYT
>TRBJ2-7|TRBV5-6
ASSLGAPYEQY
>TRBJ1-5|TRBV4-2
ASSSRGRSNQPQH
>TRBJ2-3|TRBV18
ASSPGGATDTQY
>TRBJ1-1|TRBV27
ASSPSTGGFTEAF
>TRBJ1-5|TRBV7-9
ASSLAETGDQPQH